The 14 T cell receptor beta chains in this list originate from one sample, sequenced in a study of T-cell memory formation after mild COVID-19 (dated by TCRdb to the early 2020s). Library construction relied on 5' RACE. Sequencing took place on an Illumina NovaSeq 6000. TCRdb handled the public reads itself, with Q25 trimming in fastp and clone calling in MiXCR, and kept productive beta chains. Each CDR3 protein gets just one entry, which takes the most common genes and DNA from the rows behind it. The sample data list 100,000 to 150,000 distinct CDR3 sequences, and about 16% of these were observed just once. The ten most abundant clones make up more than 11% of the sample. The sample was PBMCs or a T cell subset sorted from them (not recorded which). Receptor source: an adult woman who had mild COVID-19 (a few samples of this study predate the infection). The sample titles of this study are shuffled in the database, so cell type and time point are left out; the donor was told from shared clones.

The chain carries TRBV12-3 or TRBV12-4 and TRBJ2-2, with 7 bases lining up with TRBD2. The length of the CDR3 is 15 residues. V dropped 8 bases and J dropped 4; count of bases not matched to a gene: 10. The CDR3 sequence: CASFAQGRATGELFF. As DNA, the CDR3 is TGTGCCAGCTTTGCCCAAGGGAGGGCCACCGGGGAGCTGTTTTTT.

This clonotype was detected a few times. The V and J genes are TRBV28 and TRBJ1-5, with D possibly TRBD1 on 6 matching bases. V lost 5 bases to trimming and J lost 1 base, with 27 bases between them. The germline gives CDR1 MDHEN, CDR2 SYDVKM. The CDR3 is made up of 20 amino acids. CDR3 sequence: CASSPLWGGHLVRSNQPQHF. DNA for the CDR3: TGTGCCAGCAGTCCTCTTTGGGGGGGGCATTTAGTGAGGAGCAATCAGCCCCAGCATTTT.

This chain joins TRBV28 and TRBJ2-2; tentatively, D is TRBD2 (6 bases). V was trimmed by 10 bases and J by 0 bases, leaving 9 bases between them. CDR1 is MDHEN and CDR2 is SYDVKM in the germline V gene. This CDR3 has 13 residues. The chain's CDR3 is CATSGANTGELFF. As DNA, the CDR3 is TGTGCCACCTCGGGGGCGAACACCGGGGAGCTGTTTTTT. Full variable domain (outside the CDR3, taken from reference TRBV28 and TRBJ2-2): DVKVTQSSRYLVKRTGEKVFLECVQDMDHENMFWYRQDPGLGLRLIYFSYDVKMKEKGDIPEGYSVSREKKERFSLILESASTNQTSMYLCATSGANTGELFFGEGSRLTVL.

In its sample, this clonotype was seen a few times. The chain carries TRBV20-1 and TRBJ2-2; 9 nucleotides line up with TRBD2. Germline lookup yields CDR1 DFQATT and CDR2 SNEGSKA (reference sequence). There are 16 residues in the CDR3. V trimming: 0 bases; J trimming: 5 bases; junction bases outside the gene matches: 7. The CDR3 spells CSARDTGTSSTGELFF. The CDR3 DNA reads TGCAGTGCTAGAGACACCGGGACTAGCTCGACCGGGGAGCTGTTTTTT.

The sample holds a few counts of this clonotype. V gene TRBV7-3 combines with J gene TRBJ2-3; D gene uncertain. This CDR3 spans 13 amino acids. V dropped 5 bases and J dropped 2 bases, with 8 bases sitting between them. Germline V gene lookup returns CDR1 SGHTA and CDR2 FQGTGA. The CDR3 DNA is TGTGCCAGCAGCAATAGGCCCACAGATACGCAGTATTTT. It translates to CASSNRPTDTQYF.

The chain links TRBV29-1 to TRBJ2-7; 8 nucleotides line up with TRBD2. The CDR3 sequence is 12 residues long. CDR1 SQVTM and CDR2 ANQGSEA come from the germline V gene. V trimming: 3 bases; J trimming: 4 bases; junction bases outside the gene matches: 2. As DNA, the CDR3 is TGCAGCGTTGACGGGGGGGCGTACGAGCAGTACTTC. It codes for CSVDGGAYEQYF.

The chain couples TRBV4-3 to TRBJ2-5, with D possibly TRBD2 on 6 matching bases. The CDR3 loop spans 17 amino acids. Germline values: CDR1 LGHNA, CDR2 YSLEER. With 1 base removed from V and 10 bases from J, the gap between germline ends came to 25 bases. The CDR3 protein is CASSQGTSVYDGGHQYF. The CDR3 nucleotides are TGCGCCAGCAGCCAAGGGACGAGTGTTTACGACGGAGGGCACCAGTACTTC.

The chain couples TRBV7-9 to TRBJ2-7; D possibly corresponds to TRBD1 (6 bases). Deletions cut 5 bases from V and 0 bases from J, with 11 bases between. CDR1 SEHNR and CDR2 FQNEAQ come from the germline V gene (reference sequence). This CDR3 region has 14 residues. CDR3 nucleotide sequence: TGTGCCAGCAGCACAGGGACACTCTCCTACGAGCAGTACTTC. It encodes CASSTGTLSYEQYF.

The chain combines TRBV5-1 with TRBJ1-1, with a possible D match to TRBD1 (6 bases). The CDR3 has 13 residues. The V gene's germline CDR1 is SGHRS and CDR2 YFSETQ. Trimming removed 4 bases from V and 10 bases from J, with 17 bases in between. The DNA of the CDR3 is TGCGCCAGCAGCCTTCAAGGACCCAGGGGAGCTTTCTTT. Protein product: CASSLQGPRGAFF.

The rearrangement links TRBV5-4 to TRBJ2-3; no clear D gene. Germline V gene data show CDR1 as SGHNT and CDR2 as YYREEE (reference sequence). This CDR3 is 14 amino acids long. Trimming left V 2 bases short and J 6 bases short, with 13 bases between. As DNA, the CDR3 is TGTGCCAGCAGCTTAGGTCCAGTTCGCGATACGCAGTATTTT. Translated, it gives CASSLGPVRDTQYF.

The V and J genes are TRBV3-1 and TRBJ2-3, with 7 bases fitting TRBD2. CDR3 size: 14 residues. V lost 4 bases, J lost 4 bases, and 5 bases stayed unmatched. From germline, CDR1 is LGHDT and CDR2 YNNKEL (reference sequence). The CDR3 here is CASSLDGGADTQYF. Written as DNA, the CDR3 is TGTGCCAGCAGCCTTGATGGGGGGGCAGATACGCAGTATTTT.

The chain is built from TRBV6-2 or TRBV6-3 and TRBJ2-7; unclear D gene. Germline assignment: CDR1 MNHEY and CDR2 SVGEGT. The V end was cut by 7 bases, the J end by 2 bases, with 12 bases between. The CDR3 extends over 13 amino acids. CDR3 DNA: TGTGCCAGCACCCGAACCTCGACCTACGAGCAGTACTTC. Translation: CASTRTSTYEQYF.

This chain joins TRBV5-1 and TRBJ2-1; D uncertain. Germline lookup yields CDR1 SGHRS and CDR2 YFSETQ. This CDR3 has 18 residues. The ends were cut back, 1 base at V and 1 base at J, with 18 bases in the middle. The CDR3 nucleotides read TGCGCCAGCAGCTTGAGCCGCCCTCGAACCCCTTCCTACAATGAGCAGTTCTTC. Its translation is CASSLSRPRTPSYNEQFF.

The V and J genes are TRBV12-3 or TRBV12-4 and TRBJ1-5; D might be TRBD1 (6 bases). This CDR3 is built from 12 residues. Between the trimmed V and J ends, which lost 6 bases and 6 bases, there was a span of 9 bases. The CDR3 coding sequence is TGTGCCAGCAGACAGGGAGGTCAGCCCCAGCATTTT. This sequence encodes CASRQGGQPQHF.